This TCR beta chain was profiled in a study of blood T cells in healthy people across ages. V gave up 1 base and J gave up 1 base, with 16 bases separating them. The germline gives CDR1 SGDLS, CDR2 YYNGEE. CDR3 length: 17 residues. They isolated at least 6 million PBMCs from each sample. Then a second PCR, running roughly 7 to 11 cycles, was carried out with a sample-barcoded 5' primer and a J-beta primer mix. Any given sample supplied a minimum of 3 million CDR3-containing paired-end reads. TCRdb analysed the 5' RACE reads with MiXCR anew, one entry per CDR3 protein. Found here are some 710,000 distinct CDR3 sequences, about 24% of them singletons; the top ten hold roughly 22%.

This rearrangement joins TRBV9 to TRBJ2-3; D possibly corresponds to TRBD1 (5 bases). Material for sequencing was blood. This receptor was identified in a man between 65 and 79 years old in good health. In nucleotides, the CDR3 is TGTGCCAGCAGCGTAAATCGGTTTGGGGCGGGCACAGATACGCAGTATTTT. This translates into CASSVNRFGAGTDTQYF.